This T cell receptor beta chain was recorded in a study of T cell responses to AZD1222 COVID-19 vaccine. Germline CDR1 and CDR2: LGHDT and YNNKEL (reference sequence). The CDR3 contains 14 residues. V lost 1 base to trimming and J lost 3 bases, with 9 bases between them. Study-wide results and limits: It should be noted that donors were predominantly white British and more often female, and clonal diversity was possibly underestimated. Repertoires were obtained only post-peak T cell response.

About this clone: Its antigen is unknown.

Assay: immunoSEQ multiplex PCR; the TCRdb copy retains only in-frame clones and omits some. The table records tens of thousands of clones, about nine tenths of them present only once. The sample consisted of peripheral blood, taken on day 0 of AZD1222 vaccination. This rearrangement joins TRBV3-1 (or the pseudogene TRBV3-2) to TRBJ1-1; D is ambiguous. This clonotype was obtained from an adult in good health. The CDR3 DNA is TGTGCCAGCAGCCAAGGGCCTTGGGACACTGAAGCTTTCTTT. Its translation: CASSQGPWDTEAFF.